The source of this T cell receptor beta chain is a study of radiation and T cells in renal cell carcinoma. Whole-study findings and limits: From baseline, blood top tumor clonotypes peaked at 2 weeks post-radiation.

Specified time point: blood 4 weeks post-SBRT, at nephrectomy. Treatment denoted: 15 Gy SBRT to primary tumor, nephrectomy 4 weeks later. Serial blood draws occurred at baseline and 2 and 4 weeks post-SBRT. A word on this clone: Its antigen is undetermined.

TCRdb's copy holds only in-frame clones and misses some; the assay was immunoSEQ multiplex PCR. The top ten hold about 25% of the sample, which has approximately 43,000 clones, nearly 85% seen once. The sample was blood, taken from a patient whose treatment included radiotherapy and nephrectomy. The clonotype comes from a woman aged 70-85 years with renal cell carcinoma.

CDR3 amino acids: CASSPRAGQNTEAFF. CDR3 DNA sequence: TGTGCCAGCAGCCCTAGGGCGGGGCAGAACACTGAAGCTTTCTTT. V is TRBV7-2 and J is TRBJ1-1; weak D call: TRBD1 (5 bases). CDR3 length equals 15 residues. V was pared by 5 bases and J by 1 base, with 14 bases between. Germline values: CDR1 SGHTA, CDR2 FQGNSA.